This T cell receptor beta chain was captured by sequencing in a study of blood T cell repertoires in COVID-19. The protocol was immunoSEQ multiplex PCR, while the TCRdb copy is restricted to in-frame clones and leaves out a portion. Of about 220,000 clones listed, 70% to 85% were seen once; the top ten hold roughly 3.5%. The length of the CDR3 is 15 residues. After removal of 6 bases from V and 0 bases from J, the junction contained 5 bases not matched to a gene. The germline V gene has CDR1 SNHLY and CDR2 FYNNEI. This sequence joins TRBV2 and TRBJ1-5; 7 positions match TRBD1. The receptor was isolated from an older woman who had recovered from COVID-19. Sequencing was done on a sample of PBMCs or T cells enriched from blood (not recorded which). CDR3 amino acids: CASRGTDYSNQPQHF. The CDR3 bases are TGTGCCAGCAGAGGGACAGACTATAGCAATCAGCCCCAGCATTTT.